The 21 T cell receptor beta chains given below trace back to one sample, sequenced in a study of cytomegalovirus exposure and HLA in healthy donors. Primers included in the PCR were 60 Vbeta and 13 Jbeta primers. Profiled with immunoSEQ multiplex PCR; TCRdb holds only in-frame clones, not every one. The sample yields roughly 220,000 clones, approximately 70% seen once. Material: PBMCs. These receptors all come from a man aged 35 to 55 in good health and CMV-seropositive.

The chain employs TRBV4-1 and TRBJ1-4; 9 bases match TRBD1. This CDR3 spans 16 amino acids. The germline V gene encodes CDR1 MGHRA and CDR2 YSYEKL. After removal of 3 bases from V and 8 bases from J, the junction contained 10 bases not matched to a gene. DNA of the CDR3: TGCGCCAGCAGCCAGGAACCGGGACAGGGTTCGGAAAAACTGTTTTTT. Its protein is CASSQEPGQGSEKLFF.

The rearrangement uses TRBV5-6 and TRBJ2-5; possible D gene TRBD2, 5 bases. V was clipped by 4 bases and J by 3 bases, with 13 bases between them. CDR1 is SGHDT, CDR2 YYEEEE, per germline. The CDR3 is 14 amino acids. CDR3: CASSPRWREETQYF. In DNA form, the CDR3 reads TGTGCCAGCAGCCCCCGCTGGCGGGAAGAGACCCAGTACTTC.

The V call is TRBV4-1, the J call TRBJ1-5, with D unresolved. The CDR3 is 13 residues long. The ends were cut back, 1 base at V and 5 bases at J, with 6 bases in the middle. From germline, CDR1 is MGHRA and CDR2 YSYEKL. The chain's CDR3 is CASSQGRDQPQHF. CDR3 nucleotides: TGCGCCAGCAGCCAAGGTCGAGATCAGCCCCAGCATTTT.

V is TRBV25-1 and J is TRBJ2-7; TRBD1 matches at 7 bases. CDR3 length equals 13 residues. The germline V gene encodes CDR1 MGHDK and CDR2 SYGVNS. With 10 bases clipped from V and 5 bases from J, the junction kept 11 bases outside the gene matches. In DNA form, the CDR3 reads TGTGCCACCCGAGAGACAGGGTTCAACGAGCAGTACTTC. Protein product: CATRETGFNEQYF.

This clone was recorded a few times. The V and J genes are TRBV5-6 and TRBJ1-3, with 9 bases lining up with TRBD1. This CDR3 has 17 residues. Trimming took 0 bases from V and 1 from J; bases not matched to a gene: 5. Germline V gene lookup returns CDR1 SGHDT and CDR2 YYEEEE. The CDR3 spells CASSLERDRVSGNTIYF. The CDR3 DNA is TGTGCCAGCAGCTTGGAACGGGACAGGGTGTCTGGAAACACCATATATTTT.

The chain has TRBV4-1 and TRBJ2-3, with D possibly TRBD2 on 6 matching bases. Germline CDR1 is MGHRA and CDR2 is YSYEKL. The CDR3 loop spans 17 amino acids. Trimming left V 0 bases short and J 1 base short, with 14 bases between. CDR3 sequence reads: CASSQDQGTVGTDTQYF. CDR3 nucleotide sequence: TGCGCCAGCAGCCAAGATCAAGGGACTGTGGGCACAGATACGCAGTATTTT.

The chain employs TRBV25-1 and TRBJ2-7, with 7 bases that match TRBD1. There are 14 residues in the CDR3. Looked up from germline, CDR1 is MGHDK and CDR2 is SYGVNS. V lost 4 bases to trimming and J lost 4 bases; unmatched junction nucleotides: 7. In nucleotides, the CDR3 is TGTGCCAGCAGTGGGGTGGGCAGGGGGTACGAGCAGTACTTC. Residues: CASSGVGRGYEQYF.

The chain carries TRBV11-3 and TRBJ2-1, with D possibly matching TRBD1 (6 bases). This CDR3 region has 13 residues. Germline V lookup: CDR1 SGHNT, CDR2 YENEEA. Trimming removed 5 bases at V and 4 bases at J, with 9 bases between. The CDR3: CASSRDTYNEQFF. The CDR3 region has the DNA TGTGCCAGCAGCCGGGACACTTACAATGAGCAGTTCTTC.

This clone has a handful of counts. The chain combines TRBV19 with TRBJ2-3, with 7 bases identical to TRBD2. This CDR3 has 14 residues. CDR1 is LNHDA and CDR2 is SQIVND in the germline V gene (reference sequence). After removal of 7 bases from V and 2 bases from J, the junction contained 6 bases not matched to a gene. The CDR3 loop is CASTAGEVTDTQYF. The CDR3 DNA sequence: TGTGCCAGTACCGCGGGGGAGGTCACAGATACGCAGTATTTT.

This clone has just a few counts. This chain uses TRBV7-2 with TRBJ2-5; 7 bases are a match to TRBD1. CDR1 is SGHTA and CDR2 is FQGNSA in the germline V gene. V shed 6 bases and J 4 bases; nucleotides not matched to a gene: 5. CDR3 size: 13 residues. This CDR3 reads CASRGSGGETQYF. Written as DNA, the CDR3 is TGTGCCAGCAGGGGATCAGGGGGAGAGACCCAGTACTTC.

The chain uses TRBV7-2 and TRBJ2-7; D possibly corresponds to TRBD1 (5 bases). This CDR3 contains 15 residues. Per the germline V gene, CDR1 is SGHTA and CDR2 is FQGNSA. The V gene lost 1 base and the J gene lost 1 base, with 11 bases spanning the gap. The CDR3 nucleotides read TGTGCCAGCAGCTTAGGCCCCTCAGGGTCCTACGAGCAGTACTTC. Protein sequence: CASSLGPSGSYEQYF. Supplemented by reference TRBV7-2 and TRBJ2-7, the full variable domain reads GAGVSQSPSNKVTEKGKDVELRCDPISGHTALYWYRQSLGQGLEFLIYFQGNSAPDKSGLPSDRFSAERTGGSVSTLTIQRTQQEDSAVYLCASSLGPSGSYEQYFGPGTRLTVT.

Comment on this clone: One end of the junction fails to match germline, which may point to a read error. The same CDR3 arises from other DNA sequences in this sample as well. The chain links TRBV6-5 to TRBJ1-1; D ambiguous. The CDR3 loop spans 16 amino acids. The V gene's germline CDR1 is MNHEY and CDR2 SVGAGI. The chain's CDR3 is CASSYSPQRSNTEAFF. CDR3 coding DNA: TGTGCCAGCAGTTACTCACCACAGAGATCTAACACTGAGGCTTTCTTT.

The rearrangement links TRBV6-5 to TRBJ2-7, with D possibly matching TRBD2 (7 bases). The germline V gene encodes CDR1 MNHEY and CDR2 SVGAGI. The CDR3 has 14 residues. The germline V and J ends were trimmed by 9 bases and 3 bases, with 18 bases remaining between them. The CDR3 DNA is TGTGCCAGTCAAGGGGGGGGAGGCGGCTACGAGCAGTACTTC. Translated, it gives CASQGGGGGYEQYF.

This clone was picked up a small number of times. At one of its ends the junction is not consistent with the germline gene, which may arise from a read error. This chain connects TRBV9 to TRBJ2-2; 7 nucleotides align to TRBD1. Germline CDR1 SGDLS, CDR2 YYNGEE. The CDR3 loop spans 13 amino acids. The CDR3 DNA is TGTGCCAGCAGGGTAGGGGGCGCCGGGGAGCTGTTTTTT. Translated: CASRVGGAGELFF.

The chain combines TRBV28 with TRBJ2-7; 8 bases are shared with TRBD1. With 8 bases clipped from V and 3 bases from J, the junction kept 6 bases outside the gene matches. This CDR3 is built from 13 residues. The germline V gene has CDR1 MDHEN and CDR2 SYDVKM. DNA for the CDR3: TGTGCCAGCCTGACAGGGGAAGGCTACGAGCAGTACTTC. Translating gives CASLTGEGYEQYF. The variable domain in full, completed from reference TRBV28 and TRBJ2-7, reads DVKVTQSSRYLVKRTGEKVFLECVQDMDHENMFWYRQDPGLGLRLIYFSYDVKMKEKGDIPEGYSVSREKKERFSLILESASTNQTSMYLCASLTGEGYEQYFGPGTRLTVT.

This clone has only a few counts. This rearrangement joins TRBV4-3 to TRBJ2-1, with D possibly matching TRBD2 (5 bases). Germline V lookup: CDR1 LGHNA, CDR2 YSLEER. V lost 0 bases, J lost 5 bases, and 11 bases lay in between. The CDR3 consists of 15 residues. CDR3 in amino acids: CASSQDLGKNNEQFF. The CDR3, as DNA: TGCGCCAGCAGCCAAGATCTCGGGAAGAACAATGAGCAGTTCTTC.

The chain employs TRBV9 and TRBJ2-1, with D perhaps TRBD2 (5 bases). The length of the CDR3 is 17 residues. CDR1 and CDR2 from the germline V gene are SGDLS and YYNGEE. V lost 4 bases, J lost 0 bases, and 17 bases lay in between. This CDR3 is CASSPGPRGTSYNEQFF. The CDR3 bases are TGTGCCAGCAGCCCAGGACCCCGGGGAACCTCCTACAATGAGCAGTTCTTC.

This sequence joins TRBV5-1 and TRBJ2-7; perhaps TRBD1 as D (6 bases). The germline gives CDR1 SGHRS, CDR2 YFSETQ. V was cut by 5 bases and J by 6 bases, with 15 bases left in between. The CDR3 is made up of 13 amino acids. The DNA for the CDR3 is TGCGCCAGCAGTCCCAGGGGATTGGTCGAGCAGTACTTC. This translates into CASSPRGLVEQYF.

This clone was observed once. The chain is built from TRBV9 and TRBJ2-7; the D gene is possibly TRBD2 (5 bases). The CDR3 contains 17 residues. Germline V gene lookup returns CDR1 SGDLS and CDR2 YYNGEE. V dropped 4 bases and J dropped 0 bases, with 20 bases sitting between them. DNA for the CDR3: TGTGCCAGCAGCCCCCGAGTTGGACTGAGTTCCTCCTACGAGCAGTACTTC. Its protein product is CASSPRVGLSSSYEQYF.

The rearrangement links TRBV5-4 to TRBJ2-5, with 7 bases aligning to TRBD1. This CDR3 is built from 15 residues. CDR1 and CDR2 (germline): SGHNT, YYREEE (reference sequence). The trim removed 5 bases at V and 1 base at J, leaving 8 bases unmatched. CDR3 residues: CASRQDRRRQETQYF. In DNA, the CDR3 is TGTGCCAGCAGACAGGACAGGCGCCGCCAAGAGACCCAGTACTTC.

This chain uses TRBV2 with TRBJ2-7; TRBD2 might be the D (5 bases). CDR1 SNHLY and CDR2 FYNNEI come from the germline V gene. The germline V and J ends were trimmed by 9 bases and 3 bases, with 15 bases remaining between them. CDR3 length: 13 residues. CDR3 sequence (DNA): TGTGCCAGTGACGTTGGGGAGTTCTACGAGCAGTACTTC. Protein sequence: CASDVGEFYEQYF.